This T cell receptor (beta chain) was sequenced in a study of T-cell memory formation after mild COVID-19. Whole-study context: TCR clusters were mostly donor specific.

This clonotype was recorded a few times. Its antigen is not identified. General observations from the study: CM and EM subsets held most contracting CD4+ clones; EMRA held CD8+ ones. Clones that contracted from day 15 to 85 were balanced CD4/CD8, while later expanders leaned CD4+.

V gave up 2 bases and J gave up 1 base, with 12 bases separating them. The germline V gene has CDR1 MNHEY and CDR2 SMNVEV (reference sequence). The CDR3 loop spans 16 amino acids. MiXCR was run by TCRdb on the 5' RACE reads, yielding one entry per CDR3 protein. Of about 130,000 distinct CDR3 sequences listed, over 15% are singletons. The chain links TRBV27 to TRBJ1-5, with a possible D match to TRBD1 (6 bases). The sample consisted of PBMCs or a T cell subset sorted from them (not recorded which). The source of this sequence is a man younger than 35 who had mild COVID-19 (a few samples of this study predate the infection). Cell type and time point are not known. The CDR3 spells CASSLRAGASNQPQHF. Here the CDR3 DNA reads TGTGCCAGCAGTTTACGGGCAGGGGCGAGCAATCAGCCCCAGCATTTT.